The clone carrying this TCR beta chain came up once. What it recognizes is unknown. This entry belongs to a study of T cells in localized non-small cell lung cancer. From germline, CDR1 is LGHNA and CDR2 YNFKEQ. The germline V and J ends were trimmed by 7 bases and 0 bases, with 15 bases remaining between them. There are 15 residues in the CDR3. General study results and limits: A median of roughly 57 clones ranked among the top 100 in tumor appeared in adjacent lung.

Profiled with immunoSEQ multiplex PCR; TCRdb holds only in-frame clones, not every one. The sample lists roughly 40,000 clones, around 83% occurring once. The TCR originated in a man aged 40 to 70 with stage II lung adenocarcinoma. V gene TRBV4-2 combines with J gene TRBJ1-1; the D gene is possibly TRBD1 (5 bases). The sequencing here drew on PBMCs, taken before any cancer treatment. The CDR3 protein is CASTPQASLNTEAFF. The CDR3 coding sequence is TGTGCCAGCACCCCACAGGCTTCCTTGAACACTGAAGCTTTCTTT.